The 5 T cell receptor beta chains listed next were all sequenced from one sample in a study of control samples from healthy donors and cancer patients. Data came from immunoSEQ multiplex PCR; TCRdb stores just in-frame clones and leaves some out. The data hold more than 140,000 clones, with 85% to 95% observed a single time. Sequencing used blood. The receptors were sampled from a man aged 40-55 years in good health.

As for this clone: Distinct nucleotide sequences in the sample also encode this CDR3. The chain recombines TRBV3-1 (or the pseudogene TRBV3-2) with TRBJ2-6, with TRBD1 matching over 9 bases. The CDR3 covers 17 residues. V lost 4 bases to trimming and J lost 3 bases; unmatched junction nucleotides: 7. Germline V gives CDR1 LGHDT, CDR2 YNNKEL (reference sequence). The CDR3 DNA sequence: TGTGCCAGCAGCCGAGCACAGGGGGCGGGTGGGGCCAACGTCCTGACTTTC. This sequence encodes CASSRAQGAGGANVLTF.

This clone has just a few counts. The genes are TRBV7-9 and TRBJ2-7, with 11 bases aligning to TRBD1. There are 15 residues in the CDR3. Germline assignment: CDR1 SEHNR and CDR2 FQNEAQ (reference sequence). The V gene end was trimmed by 4 bases and the J gene end by 4 bases; junction bases not matched to a gene: 6. CDR3 nucleotide sequence: TGTGCCAGCAGCTCCCCGGGACAGGGGGATTACGAGCAGTACTTC. Amino acid sequence: CASSSPGQGDYEQYF.

This clone has just one count. The rearrangement uses TRBV29-1 and TRBJ1-2; D perhaps matches TRBD1 (5 bases). There are 14 residues in the CDR3. Trimming shortened V by 5 bases and J by 3 bases, and 16 bases separated the two germline ends. Germline CDR1 is SQVTM and CDR2 is ANQGSEA. CDR3 DNA: TGCAGCGTTACTCTGCAGGGACGATACTATGGCTACACCTTC. Its protein is CSVTLQGRYYGYTF.

The chain recombines TRBV6-1 with TRBJ1-2; D unclear. The germline gives CDR1 MNHNS, CDR2 SASEGT. V gave up 1 base and J gave up 3 bases, with 6 bases separating them. The CDR3 covers 13 residues. CDR3 amino acids: CASSEDTDYGYTF. CDR3 coding DNA: TGTGCCAGCAGTGAAGACACCGACTATGGCTACACCTTC.

This clone was seen a single time. The chain is built from TRBV5-6 and TRBJ2-3; 7 positions match TRBD2. The length of the CDR3 is 15 residues. Trimming at V came to 3 bases and at J to 5 bases, leaving 9 bases not matched to a gene. Germline V gives CDR1 SGHDT, CDR2 YYEEEE. For the CDR3, the DNA is TGTGCCAGCAGCTCCGTCCGAACGGGGGGAGATACGCAGTATTTT. Amino acid sequence: CASSSVRTGGDTQYF.